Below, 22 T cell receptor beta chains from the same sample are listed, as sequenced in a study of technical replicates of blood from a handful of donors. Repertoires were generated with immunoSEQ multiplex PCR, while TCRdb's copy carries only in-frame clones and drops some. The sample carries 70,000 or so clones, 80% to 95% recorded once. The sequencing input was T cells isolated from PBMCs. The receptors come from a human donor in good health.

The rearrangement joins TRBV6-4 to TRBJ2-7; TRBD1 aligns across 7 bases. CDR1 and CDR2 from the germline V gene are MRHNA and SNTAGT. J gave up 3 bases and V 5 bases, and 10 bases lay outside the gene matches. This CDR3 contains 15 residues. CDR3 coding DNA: TGTGCCAGCAGTCGACAGGGCCCTACCTTCTACGAGCAGTACTTC. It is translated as CASSRQGPTFYEQYF.

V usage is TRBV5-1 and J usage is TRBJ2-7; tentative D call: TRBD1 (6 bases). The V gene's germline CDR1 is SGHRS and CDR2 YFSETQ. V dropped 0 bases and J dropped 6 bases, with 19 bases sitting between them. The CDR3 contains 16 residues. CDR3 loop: CASSLGGQFPHGEQYF. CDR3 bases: TGCGCCAGCAGCTTGGGAGGACAGTTTCCTCACGGCGAGCAGTACTTC.

CDR3 bases: TGTGCCACCAGCGGTGACACGAGTACGCAGTATTTT. Translated, it gives CATSGDTSTQYF. The chain couples TRBV15 to TRBJ2-3; D is undetermined. With 5 bases removed from V and 8 bases from J, the gap between germline ends came to 11 bases. The CDR3 extends over 12 amino acids. CDR1 LNHNV and CDR2 YYDKDF come from the germline V gene (reference sequence).

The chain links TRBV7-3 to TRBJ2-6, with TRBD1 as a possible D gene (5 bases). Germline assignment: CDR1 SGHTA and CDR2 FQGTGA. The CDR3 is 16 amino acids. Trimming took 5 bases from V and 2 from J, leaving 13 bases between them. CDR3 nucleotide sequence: TGTGCCAGCAGCATTAGACAGACTGCTGGGGCCAACGTCCTGACTTTC. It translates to CASSIRQTAGANVLTF. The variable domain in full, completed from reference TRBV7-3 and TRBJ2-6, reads GAGVSQTPSNKVTEKGKYVELRCDPISGHTALYWYRQSLGQGPEFLIYFQGTGAADDSGLPNDRFFAVRPEGSVSTLKIQRTERGDSAVYLCASSIRQTAGANVLTFGAGSRLTVL.

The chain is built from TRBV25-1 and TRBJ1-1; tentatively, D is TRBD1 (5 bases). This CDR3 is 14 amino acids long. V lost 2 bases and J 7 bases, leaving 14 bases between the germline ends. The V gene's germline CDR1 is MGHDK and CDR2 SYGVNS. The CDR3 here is CASSEGSGISEAFF. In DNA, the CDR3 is TGTGCCAGCAGTGAAGGTTCAGGGATTAGTGAAGCTTTCTTT. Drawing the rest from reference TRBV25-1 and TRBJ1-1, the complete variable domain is EADIYQTPRYLVIGTGKKITLECSQTMGHDKMYWYQQDPGMELHLIHYSYGVNSTEKGDLSSESTVSRIRTEHFPLTLESARPSHTSQYLCASSEGSGISEAFFGQGTRLTVV.

The CDR3 here is CASSLDRAANEKLFF. The CDR3 bases are TGTGCCAGCAGCTTAGACAGGGCAGCTAATGAAAAACTGTTTTTT. This chain connects TRBV11-2 to TRBJ1-4; maybe TRBD1 (5 bases). V dropped 0 bases and J dropped 3 bases, with 8 bases sitting between them. This CDR3 has 15 residues. Germline CDR1 SGHAT, CDR2 FQNNGV.

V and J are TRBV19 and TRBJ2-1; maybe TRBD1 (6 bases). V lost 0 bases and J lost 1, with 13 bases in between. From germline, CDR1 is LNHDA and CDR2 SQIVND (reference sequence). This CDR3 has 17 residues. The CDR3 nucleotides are TGTGCCAGTAGTATAGACCCGCCCAGGGGATCCTACAATGAGCAGTTCTTC. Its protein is CASSIDPPRGSYNEQFF.

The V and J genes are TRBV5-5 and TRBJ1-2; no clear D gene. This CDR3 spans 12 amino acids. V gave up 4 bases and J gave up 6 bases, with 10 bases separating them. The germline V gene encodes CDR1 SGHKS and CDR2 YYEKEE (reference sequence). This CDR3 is CASSAAEDGYTF. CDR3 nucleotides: TGTGCCAGCAGCGCGGCAGAAGATGGCTACACCTTC.

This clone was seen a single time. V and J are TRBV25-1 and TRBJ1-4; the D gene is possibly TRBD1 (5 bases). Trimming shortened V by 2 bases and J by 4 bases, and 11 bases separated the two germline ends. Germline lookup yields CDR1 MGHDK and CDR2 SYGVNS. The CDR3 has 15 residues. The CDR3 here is CASSEVQVINEKLFF. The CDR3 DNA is TGTGCCAGCAGTGAAGTACAGGTTATTAATGAAAAACTGTTTTTT.

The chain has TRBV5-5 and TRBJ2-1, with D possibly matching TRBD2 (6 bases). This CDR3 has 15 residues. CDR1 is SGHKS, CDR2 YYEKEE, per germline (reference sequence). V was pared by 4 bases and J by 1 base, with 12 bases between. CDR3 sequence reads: CASSLTGESYNEQFF. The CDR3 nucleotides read TGTGCCAGCAGCCTGACGGGGGAATCCTACAATGAGCAGTTCTTC.

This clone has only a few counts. DNA for the CDR3: TGTGCCTGGAGTGGGACAGAAGGTTTCACCGGGGAGCTGTTTTTT. Translated, it gives CAWSGTEGFTGELFF. The V gene is TRBV30, the J gene TRBJ2-2, with D possibly being TRBD1 (6 bases). The germline V gene encodes CDR1 GTSNPN and CDR2 SVGIG (reference sequence). The CDR3 is 15 residues long. V was pared by 1 base and J by 4 bases, with 13 bases between.

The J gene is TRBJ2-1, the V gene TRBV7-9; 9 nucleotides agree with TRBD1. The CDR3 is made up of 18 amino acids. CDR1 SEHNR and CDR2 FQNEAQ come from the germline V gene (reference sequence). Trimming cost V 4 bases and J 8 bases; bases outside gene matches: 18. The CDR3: CASSSRPTGGPEWDEQFF. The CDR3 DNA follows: TGTGCCAGCAGCTCGCGACCCACAGGGGGCCCTGAGTGGGATGAGCAGTTCTTC.

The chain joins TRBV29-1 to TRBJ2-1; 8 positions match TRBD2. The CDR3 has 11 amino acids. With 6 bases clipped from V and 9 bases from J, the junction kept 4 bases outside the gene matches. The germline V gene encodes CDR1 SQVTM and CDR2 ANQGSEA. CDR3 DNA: TGCAGCGTCCCGGGGGGGGGTGAGCAGTTCTTC. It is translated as CSVPGGGEQFF.

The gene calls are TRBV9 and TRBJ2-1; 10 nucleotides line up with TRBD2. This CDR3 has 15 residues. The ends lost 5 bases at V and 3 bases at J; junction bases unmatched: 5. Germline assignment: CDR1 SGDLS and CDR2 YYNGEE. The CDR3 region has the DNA TGTGCCAGCAGTGAAGTAGCGGGAGGCTACAATGAGCAGTTCTTC. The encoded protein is CASSEVAGGYNEQFF.

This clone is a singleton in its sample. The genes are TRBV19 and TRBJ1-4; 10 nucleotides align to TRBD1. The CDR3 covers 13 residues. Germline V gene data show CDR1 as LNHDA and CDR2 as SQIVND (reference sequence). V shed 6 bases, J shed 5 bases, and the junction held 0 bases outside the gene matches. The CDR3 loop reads CASRGQGNEKLFF. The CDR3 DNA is TGTGCCAGTAGGGGACAGGGGAATGAAAAACTGTTTTTT. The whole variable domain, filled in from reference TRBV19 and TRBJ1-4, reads DGGITQSPKYLFRKEGQNVTLSCEQNLNHDAMYWYRQDPGQGLRLIYYSQIVNDFQKGDIAEGYSVSREKKESFPLTVTSAQKNPTAFYLCASRGQGNEKLFFGSGTQLSVL.

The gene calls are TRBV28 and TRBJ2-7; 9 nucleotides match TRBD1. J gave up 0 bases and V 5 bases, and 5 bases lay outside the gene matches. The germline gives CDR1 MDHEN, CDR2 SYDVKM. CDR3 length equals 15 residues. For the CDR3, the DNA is TGTGCCAGCAGTGGGGACAGGGCCCTCTCCTACGAGCAGTACTTC. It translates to CASSGDRALSYEQYF.

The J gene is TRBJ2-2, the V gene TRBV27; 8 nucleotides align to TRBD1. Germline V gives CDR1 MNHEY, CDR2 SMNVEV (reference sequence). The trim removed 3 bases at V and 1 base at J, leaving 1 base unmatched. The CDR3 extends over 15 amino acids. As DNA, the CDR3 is TGTGCCAGCAGTTTTGGGACAGGGAACACCGGGGAGCTGTTTTTT. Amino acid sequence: CASSFGTGNTGELFF.

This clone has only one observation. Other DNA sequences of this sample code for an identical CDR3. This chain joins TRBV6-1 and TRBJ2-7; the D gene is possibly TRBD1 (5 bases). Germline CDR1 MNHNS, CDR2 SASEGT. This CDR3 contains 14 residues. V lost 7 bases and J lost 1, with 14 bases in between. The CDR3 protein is CASKSGTGSYEQYF. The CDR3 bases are TGTGCCAGCAAATCAGGTACAGGATCCTACGAGCAGTACTTC.

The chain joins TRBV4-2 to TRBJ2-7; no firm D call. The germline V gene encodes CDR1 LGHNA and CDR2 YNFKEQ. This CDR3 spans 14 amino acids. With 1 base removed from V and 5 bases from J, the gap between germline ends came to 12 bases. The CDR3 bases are TGTGCCAGCAGCCAAGGTCTTTATTCCCACGAGCAGTACTTC. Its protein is CASSQGLYSHEQYF.

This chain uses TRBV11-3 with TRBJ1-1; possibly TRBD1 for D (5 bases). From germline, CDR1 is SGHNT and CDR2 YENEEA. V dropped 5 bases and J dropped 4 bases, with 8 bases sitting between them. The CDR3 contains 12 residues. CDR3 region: CASSTGGTEAFF. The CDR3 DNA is TGTGCCAGCAGCACCGGGGGCACTGAAGCTTTCTTT.

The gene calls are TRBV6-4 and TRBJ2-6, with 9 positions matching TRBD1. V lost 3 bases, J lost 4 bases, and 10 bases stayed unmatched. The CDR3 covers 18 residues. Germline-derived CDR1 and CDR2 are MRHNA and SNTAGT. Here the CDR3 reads CASSESAGQGTGANVLTF. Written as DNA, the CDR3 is TGTGCCAGCAGTGAGTCAGCGGGACAGGGTACCGGGGCCAACGTCCTGACTTTC.

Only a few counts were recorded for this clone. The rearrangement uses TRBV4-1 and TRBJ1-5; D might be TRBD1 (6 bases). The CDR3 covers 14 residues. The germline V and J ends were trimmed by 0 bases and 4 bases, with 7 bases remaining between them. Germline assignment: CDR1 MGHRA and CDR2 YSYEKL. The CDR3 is CASSQETGNQPQHF. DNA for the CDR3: TGCGCCAGCAGCCAAGAAACAGGGAATCAGCCCCAGCATTTT.